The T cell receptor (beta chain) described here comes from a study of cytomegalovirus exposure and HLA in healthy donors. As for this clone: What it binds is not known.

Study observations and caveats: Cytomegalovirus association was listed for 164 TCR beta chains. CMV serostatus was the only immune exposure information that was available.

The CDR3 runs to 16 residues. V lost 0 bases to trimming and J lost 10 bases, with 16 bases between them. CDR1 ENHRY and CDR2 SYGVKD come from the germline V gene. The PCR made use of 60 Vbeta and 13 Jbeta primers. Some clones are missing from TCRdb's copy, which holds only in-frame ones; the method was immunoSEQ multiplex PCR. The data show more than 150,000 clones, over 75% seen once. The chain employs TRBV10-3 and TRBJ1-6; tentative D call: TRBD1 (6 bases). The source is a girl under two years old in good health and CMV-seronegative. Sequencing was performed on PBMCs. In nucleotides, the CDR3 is TGTGCCATCAGTGAGTCAATAGGGGGAGAGAGATCACCCCTCCACTTT. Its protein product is CAISESIGGERSPLHF.